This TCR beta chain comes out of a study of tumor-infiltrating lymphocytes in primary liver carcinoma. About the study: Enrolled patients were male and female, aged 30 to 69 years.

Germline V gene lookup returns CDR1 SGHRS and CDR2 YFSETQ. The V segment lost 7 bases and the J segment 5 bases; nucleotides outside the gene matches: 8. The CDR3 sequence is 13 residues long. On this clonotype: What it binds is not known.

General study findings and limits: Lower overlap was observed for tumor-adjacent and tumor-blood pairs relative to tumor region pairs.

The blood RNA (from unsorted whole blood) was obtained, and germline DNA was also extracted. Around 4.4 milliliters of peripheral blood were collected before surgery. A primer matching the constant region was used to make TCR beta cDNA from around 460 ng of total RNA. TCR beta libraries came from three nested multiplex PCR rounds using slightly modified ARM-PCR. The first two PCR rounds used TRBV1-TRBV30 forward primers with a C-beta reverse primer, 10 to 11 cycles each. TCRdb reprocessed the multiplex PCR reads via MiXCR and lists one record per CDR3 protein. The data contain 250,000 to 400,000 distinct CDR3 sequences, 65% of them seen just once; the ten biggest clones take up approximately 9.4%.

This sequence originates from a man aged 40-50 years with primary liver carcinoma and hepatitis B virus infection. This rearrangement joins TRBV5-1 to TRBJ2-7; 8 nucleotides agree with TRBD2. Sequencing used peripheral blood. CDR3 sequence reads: CASGTAGGHEQYF. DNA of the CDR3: TGCGCCAGCGGAACGGCGGGAGGTCACGAGCAGTACTTC. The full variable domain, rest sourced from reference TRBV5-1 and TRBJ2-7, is KAGVTQTPRYLIKTRGQQVTLSCSPISGHRSVSWYQQTPGQGLQFLFEYFSETQRNKGNFPGRFSGRQFSNSRSEMNVSTLELGDSALYLCASGTAGGHEQYFGPGTRLTVT.